This TCR beta chain was recorded in a study of blood T cells in healthy people across ages. The CDR3 extends over 12 amino acids. V lost 3 bases and J 12 bases, leaving 12 bases between the germline ends. This clonotype was seen a few times. At least 6 micrograms of total RNA were extracted per sample. Primers used in a second PCR of about 6 to 11 cycles were a sample-barcoded 5' primer and a J-beta primer mix. One entry per CDR3 protein, called by TCRdb with MiXCR from the 5' RACE reads. The sample shows approximately 830,000 distinct CDR3 sequences, about 62% of them seen only once. This TCR came from a young man in good health. V is TRBV12-3 or TRBV12-4 and J is TRBJ2-1; the D is unclear. The sample was blood. The CDR3 region is CASSFEGLRQFF. The CDR3 DNA reads as TGTGCCAGCAGTTTCGAAGGCCTTCGGCAGTTCTTC.